Below, one TCR beta chain is given with its context. Its antigen is still unknown. No per-base quality is available; no much larger clone lies one base away. The data were obtained in a study of OX40 agonist ivuxolimab in advanced cancers. Broadly, across the study: The costimulatory receptor OX40 (CD134) was targeted by ivuxolimab, a fully human IgG2 agonistic monoclonal antibody. The paper describes the monotherapy dose-escalation part (N ≈ 52 patients) of the phase I trial of ivuxolimab. Of the 50 to 55 patients in dose escalation, about 20 had hepatocellular carcinoma, about 15 had melanoma, 9 had renal cell carcinoma and 9 had head and neck cancer. Intravenous ivuxolimab was administered to patients every 2 weeks at six dose levels: 0.01, 0.1, 0.3, 1.5, 3 and 10 mg/kg. Partial responses occurred in three dose-escalation patients, of whom one had hepatocellular carcinoma and two had cutaneous melanoma. A male proportion of around 81% and a mean age of approximately 62 years, ranging from about 23 to 90, were recorded for the dose-escalation cohort. The point of sequencing TCRbeta in the periphery was to test whether ivuxolimab changed TCR sequence diversity and drove clonal T-cell expansion. Patients were allowed to have had prior anti-PD-1, anti-PD-L1 or anti-CTLA-4 therapy, and approximately 40% of the dose-escalation patients had previously received checkpoint inhibitors.

Findings and caveats that apply to the study as a whole: In partial responders in the 0.1-3.0 mg/kg groups, normalized peripheral clonal expansion was found to be among the lowest, especially among CD8+ T cells. Low levels of normalized T-cell clonal expansion were also seen in some patients who did not respond. After ivuxolimab, more expanded clones were found on average in CD8+ T cells than in CD4+ T cells. The antigen specificity of the peripheral T cells that underwent clonal expansion was not determined. At doses of 0.1 to 3.0 mg/kg, clonal expansion of both CD4+ and CD8+ blood T cells was observed from baseline to week 6.

For sequencing of the TCRbeta CDR3 region, genomic DNA was extracted from the sorted cells. TCRbeta CDR3 regions were sequenced using the immunoSEQ Assay. Not all clones reach the TCRdb copy of this immuneACCESS table, which keeps in-frame sequences only. Checked studies attribute under half of the gap to unresolved V genes and leave the rest unexplained. This sample has about 32,000 clones in its table, and roughly nine tenths of those were observed once. The ten largest account for roughly 25% of the sample. The trial excluded patients who had a history of autoimmune disease or who were on systemic immunosuppression. Peripheral blood for TCR sequencing was collected from all dose cohorts at baseline, on cycle 4 day 1, and on cycle 7 day 1. Samples were obtained from an open-label, multicenter, first-in-human phase I dose-escalation trial of ivuxolimab. Adults with locally advanced or metastatic melanoma, renal cell carcinoma, hepatocellular carcinoma or head and neck squamous cell carcinoma were enrolled in the trial. Before TCR sequencing, CD4+ T cells and CD8+ T cells from peripheral blood were sorted into separate populations.

The germline V gene provides CDR1 SNHLY and CDR2 FYNNEI. The CDR3 runs 10 amino acids, cysteine and phenylalanine included. Only the CDR3 DNA stays, 30 bases, in frame from base 1. A distance of 6 bases separates the germline ends of V and J, which lose 8 bases and 4 bases respectively. This receptor was obtained from an adult with an advanced solid tumor such as melanoma, head and neck, liver or kidney cancer. Sequenced here: CD4+ or CD8+ T cells sorted from blood, sampled in a trial of the OX40 agonist ivuxolimab. The chain couples TRBV2 to TRBJ2-7, with the D call perhaps TRBD1 or TRBD2, each one matching 5 bases. The CDR3 here reads CASGGYEQYF. The DNA sequence reads TGTGCCAGCGGGGGATACGAGCAGTACTTC.